This TCR beta chain was sequenced during a study of T-cell reconstitution after alpha-beta-depleted transplantation in children. As it was prepared, the TCRbeta library received unique molecular identifiers. MiXCR, run by TCRdb on the PCR reads, gives a single entry per CDR3 protein. This table holds 450,000 to 550,000 distinct CDR3 sequences, 9.5% to 12% found once. Study-level points and caveats: Some patients showed high day-60 TCRbeta diversity, which derived from surviving recipient T cells and thymic progenitors. Alpha-beta T cells present about two months after transplant were reported to originate from several hundred expanded graft clones. Most T-cell counts and diversity one year after the transplant came from T cells that were newly produced.

The CDR3 consists of 12 residues. Germline CDR1 DFQATT, CDR2 SNEGSKA (reference sequence). Losses at the gene ends were 5 bases for V and 7 bases for J; bases not matched to a gene: 7. This clonotype was picked up a small number of times. As yet, its antigen is unknown. V is TRBV20-1 and J is TRBJ2-7; 8 bases match TRBD1. The TCR sequence derives from a female patient between 2 and 15 years old who had a stem cell transplant for aplastic anemia, so the T cells may come from the graft donor. Sample: PBMCs, mostly from graft donor cells, taken 180 days after TCRalphabeta/CD19-depleted stem cell transplant. Written as DNA, the CDR3 is TGCAGTGCTTCCCGGACAGGGAGAGAGCAGTACTTC. It translates to CSASRTGREQYF.